This paragraph covers one T cell receptor beta chain sequence. Antigen specificity is unknown. The sequenced fragment ends 3 residues before the CDR3 boundary, so the rest is inferred from the germline J gene. The trim removed 7 bases at V and 6 bases at J, leaving 8 bases unmatched. The germline V gene has CDR1 LNHDA and CDR2 SQIVND (reference sequence). The CDR3 is 14 amino acids. Method: immunoSEQ multiplex PCR; TCRdb's copy keeps in-frame clones and lacks some. The sample holds about 20,000 clones, and no clone turns up only once. The sample belongs to a study of T cell clonality in common variable immunodeficiency. Overall study results and limits: In common variable immunodeficiency, TCR beta chains reportedly carried fewer deletions and N-nucleotide insertions.

Sequences were obtained from peripheral blood mononuclear cells. V and J are TRBV19 and TRBJ2-1; 8 nucleotides align to TRBD1. The sequence was obtained from a human donor with common variable immunodeficiency. The covered CDR3 bases are TGTGCCAGTACCCCCACGGGGACAGGCAATGAG. It is translated as CASTPTGTGNE. The full CDR3 sequence reads CASTPTGTGNEQFF.